This TCR beta chain was sequenced in a study of PD-1 blockade in classical Hodgkin lymphoma. After autologous stem cell transplantation all patients relapsed, and prior brentuximab vedotin exposure differed between cohorts. Complete response, partial response or progressive disease constituted the best responses recorded. TCRdb's copy holds only in-frame clones and misses some; the assay was immunoSEQ multiplex PCR. This sample has nearly 25,000 clones; more than 60% occur once, and the top ten carry approximately 8%. The CDR3 totals 13 residues. Trimming took 6 bases from V and 2 from J, leaving 10 bases between them. From germline, CDR1 is KGHSH and CDR2 LQKENI.

This clonotype originated in a human donor with classical Hodgkin lymphoma. Material: peripheral blood mononuclear cells (PBMCs), obtained before the second cycle of nivolumab. The V and J genes are TRBV18 and TRBJ2-5, with D perhaps TRBD1 (6 bases). The CDR3 bases are TGTGCCAGCTCGTTGGACAGTCAAGAGACCCAGTACTTC. This codes for CASSLDSQETQYF.